The present T cell receptor beta chain was sequenced within a study of neurological immune-mediated disorders. Overall study results and limits: Expansion of TCR clones was greatest in HTLV-1-associated myelopathy and smallest in multiple sclerosis, where it fell below that of healthy controls. None of the CDR3 amino acid sequences of expanded clones recurred across subjects, suggesting private repertoires in all groups.

As concerns this clonotype: Its antigen is unidentified. The junction does not match germline at one end; this may be a read error.

A single record per CDR3 protein comes from TCRdb applying MiXCR to the 5' RACE reads. There are more than 50,000 distinct CDR3 sequences in the sample; about 4% occur only once, and around 2.2% lies in the top ten. The CDR3 is made up of 15 amino acids. The V gene's germline CDR1 is LNHDA and CDR2 SQIVND (reference sequence). The sample comprised PBMCs. The V call is TRBV19, the J call TRBJ1-6; D is undetermined. The sequence came from a woman aged 45-65 years with multiple sclerosis. The CDR3 sequence: CASSIGQANNSPLNF. CDR3 nucleotides: TGTGCCAGTAGTATCGGCCAGGCGAATAATTCACCCCTCAACTTT.